This TCR beta chain was found in a study of cytomegalovirus exposure and HLA in healthy donors (dated by TCRdb to the late 2010s). Study-level background: An earlier analysis of some 620 of the donors reported about 280 Gb of sequence data and approximately 120 million unique TCR beta sequences obtained from roughly 170 million T cells. About 300 gigabases of sequencing data and tens of millions of unique TCR sequences were included in an early release covering roughly 700 HLA-typed donors. Of the roughly 400 genotyped donors, more than 75% were placed in the genetic ancestry cluster associated with self-reported Caucasian donors. The study was designed to test whether signatures of past pathogen exposure could be identified by cataloging public T cell receptors. The T cell repertoires of some 700 subjects were profiled by immunosequencing and related to cytomegalovirus serostatus. Besides the first cohort of 550 to 750 subjects, a separate validation cohort made up of around 120 different subjects was used. The study combined high-throughput TCR immunosequencing, statistical association of individual TCRs with disease status, and machine learning to predict cytomegalovirus infection status. To study patterns of TCR occurrence, a later analysis re-analyzed previously published TCR beta repertoires from 666 donors and added high-resolution HLA genotyping. Rather than using new phenotypic data, the later analysis identified candidate immune exposures from TCR beta sequences and from how often those sequences occurred across donors. To decide whether each TCR beta V gene segment behaved as functional or pseudogenic, an earlier analysis of approximately 620 of the donors relied on high-throughput TCR beta sequencing. Donor age, sex, ethnicity and CMV serostatus were compiled together with the repertoire data. A later genetic analysis used genome-wide SNP genotypes for about 65% of the 666 donors, treating that subset as a discovery cohort. All discovery cohort repertoires had been generated using a single sequencing platform. Both class I and class II loci were covered by HLA typing, at four-digit resolution. The number of typed donors differed by locus: about 620-640 for A, B, C, DRB1 and DQB1; some 500 for DQA1; about 600 for DPA1; and 400 to 480 for DPB1. Because of strong linkage in the cohort, four or five DR-DQ haplotypes were treated as single units for association and clustering. Across roughly 420 genotyped donors of the cohort, an average of roughly 200,000 unique TCR beta nucleotide sequences per donor were sequenced, and roughly 17% of those sequences were non-productive. Broad study findings and their caveats: When HLA alleles, especially DR and DQ, strongly co-occurred, TCR associations were difficult to assign to individual alleles. The authors suggested that the approach could potentially be extended to other disease states and immunological phenotypes. In a later analysis, several top co-occurrence clusters were reported to appear linked to parvovirus B19, influenza, CMV and Epstein-Barr virus. The earlier analysis of fewer than 750 of the donors excluded some 15 rarely observed V segments, including chromosome 9 orphons, because counts were too low. According to a later analysis, most CMV-associated TCR beta chains appeared to be HLA-restricted, and the HLA associations seemed to be driven largely by CMV exposure. The classifier was reported to diagnose cytomegalovirus status with high specificity and sensitivity in both the original and validation cohorts. A later analysis found that HLA-associated TCR beta chains were more clonally expanded and had lower generation probabilities than equally common non-associated chains. A further reported finding was that TCR beta sequences accurately predicted the HLA-A and HLA-B alleles for most subjects in the first cohort. Some IMGT-functional V segments, including TRBV6-2 and TRBV6-3, could not be told apart with the 87-base-pair reads, so those segments were excluded. A cluster of highly shared sequence variants was judged likely to be a technical artifact of the sequencing pipeline. In vitro tests confirmed that a few of the cytomegalovirus-associated TCR beta chains recognize cytomegalovirus antigens. The study listed over 150 TCR beta chains as associated with cytomegalovirus. V-gene and J-gene trimming of TCR beta chains was associated with a missense DCLRE1C variant in a later genetic analysis, and the association was replicated in an independent cohort. A later analysis found that TCR association rates varied across HLA loci, with DRB1 alleles showing the most associated TCRs and HLA-C alleles the fewest. In a later genetic analysis, fewer N-insertions in productive TCRs were reported among donors in an Asian-associated ancestry cluster than the roughly 670-donor mean. Roughly uniform sequencing depth across donors was assumed in presence/absence analyses, although this assumption may not hold. In an earlier analysis of 587 of the donors, most TCR beta V segments were observed in productive rearrangements about 87% or about 30% of the time, broadly matching IMGT annotations. Specific HLA alleles were associated with more than 15,000 TCR beta sequences at a false discovery rate of 0.05 in a later analysis. Correlated functional status among segregating V segments might reflect linkage disequilibrium, but an unknown experimental factor could not be ruled out. This cohort had only TCR beta chains sequenced, and the lack of alpha or paired-chain data limited which features could be detected. Immune exposure information for the cohort was limited to CMV serostatus. Because some donors lacked HLA typing at each locus, the association tests relied only on the typed subset. Most TCR sequences were observed very rarely across donors, whereas some public TCRs were present in many individuals.

Libraries were prepared through the immunoSEQ multiplex PCR assay. For the multiplex PCR, a mixture combining 60 forward primers for TCR Vbeta segments and 13 reverse primers for TCR Jbeta segments was used. The CDR3 region of rearranged TCR beta genes was amplified from genomic DNA by a multiplex PCR assay. The amplified TCR beta libraries were sequenced on the Illumina HiSeq System as 87-base-pair reads. Concerning the study's data processing: A later analysis tallied roughly 78 million unique TCR beta chains across the 610 or so repertoires, and around 12 million of those chains were shared by two or more donors. Raw reads were error-corrected and collapsed into unique sequences by a nearest-neighbor algorithm in which closely related sequences were merged to remove PCR and sequencing errors. To assign V, D and J gene segments, CDR3 sequences were aligned to IMGT reference sequences. For a sequence to be retained, at least a six-nucleotide match to both a V gene segment and a J gene segment was required. Rearrangements were called productive when the CDR3 lacked stop codons and stayed in frame with V and J; all others were non-productive. Following IMGT convention, CDR3 was defined as the stretch from the second conserved V-encoded cysteine to the conserved J-encoded phenylalanine. In an earlier analysis of more than 550 of the donors, sequences lacking an unambiguous match to a single V gene segment were excluded. In an earlier analysis of 450 to 700 of the donors, V segments were called functional above 56.7% productive rearrangements and were called segregating when the between-donor standard deviation exceeded 5%. A statistical classification framework was built to diagnose cytomegalovirus status from the catalog of TCR beta chain sequences. In a later analysis, TCR nucleotide sequences were compared against IMGT/GENE-DB human TR gene sequences so that V and J genes could be assigned. In a later analysis, CDR3 sequences and most-parsimonious VDJ recombination scenarios were assigned using the TCRdist pipeline. A later analysis defined each TCR beta chain by its CDR3 amino acid sequence plus V-gene family, and excluded reads lacking a unique V-gene family. As a way to deal with suspected cross-contamination and a sequencing artifact, a later analysis dropped over 550 nucleotide sequences that were highly shared and had low generation probability. A later analysis calculated a clonal expansion index for each public chain from normalized within-repertoire ranks of inferred template counts. A later analysis computed generation probabilities with a VDJ recombination model fitted to out-of-frame rearrangements, and checked the results against IGoR. Hypergeometric tests were used in a later analysis to score TCR-TCR, TCR-HLA and TCR-CMV co-occurrence, with a repertoire-size bias correction applied to the TCR pairs. To estimate false discovery rates, a later analysis permuted the HLA or CMV assignments 20 times. In a later analysis, co-occurring TCRs were grouped using DBSCAN, with TCRdist sequence similarity added in when clustering inside HLA-allele-positive subsets. For co-occurrence clustering, repertoires with fewer than 30,000 or more than 120,000 public chains were excluded, along with roughly 5 repertoires with anomalous nucleotide sharing. This immuneACCESS table, as held by TCRdb, lists in-frame sequences with V and J called but not all clones. Of the missing ones, under half trace to an unresolved V gene in checked studies; the others have no known cause. The V and J calls and clone size were taken over from that table, and D and trimming were inferred from the DNA. Recorded for this sample are about 170,000 clones; around 85% of them occurred a single time. 1% of the sample goes to the ten largest clones.

The cohort consisted of 650 to 700 healthy bone marrow donors. At the time of sampling, every cohort member was nominally healthy, though immune exposures that went unrecorded were likely present. The donor was CMV seronegative and was included in the group of around 320 seronegative cohort members. A peripheral blood sample was provided by each donor, and peripheral blood mononuclear cells were used for TCR beta sequencing. Genomic DNA was extracted from the blood cell samples with the Qiagen DNeasy Blood Extraction Kit. Turning to this clone: Its antigen has not been determined. No per-base quality is available; no much larger clone lies one base away.

Spanning cysteine to phenylalanine, the CDR3 consists of 15 amino acids. The read is trimmed to its CDR3 DNA, 45 bases read in frame from base 1. At the junction V is shortened by 2 bases and J by 0 bases; bases outside the gene matches: 3. The germline V gene supplies CDR1 SGHDN and CDR2 FVKESK. This sequence uses TRBV14 and TRBJ2-7; 8 junctional bases match TRBD1. Material for sequencing was PBMCs. The sequence was collected from a boy younger than 10 in good health and CMV-seronegative. The nucleotide sequence reads as follows: TGTGCCAGCAGCCAATACAGGGGGAGCTCCTACGAGCAGTACTTC. Its translation is CASSQYRGSSYEQYF.